This entry features one T cell receptor beta chain sequence. Its antigen is unknown. The CDR3 regions of TCR beta were amplified from RNA transcripts. Primed by the HTBI set, a first-round RT-PCR was run on the TCR CDR3. TCRdb re-analysed the multiplex PCR reads in MiXCR, keeping a single row per CDR3 protein. The table shows about 600,000 distinct CDR3 sequences, with approximately 15% occurring only once. Germline V lookup: CDR1 SNHLY, CDR2 FYNNEI. This CDR3 has 12 amino acids. Trimming left V 5 bases short and J 10 bases short, with 12 bases between. These data originate in a study of T cells in Graves' hyperthyroidism and ophthalmopathy. Whole-study findings and limits: In validation, the model predicted ophthalmopathy. These predictions came a median roughly 7.1 months before onset.

This sequence was found in a middle-aged woman with Graves' ophthalmopathy. This chain connects TRBV2 to TRBJ2-1; D unclear. Sequenced sample: blood. The CDR3 protein is CASSPLVGEQFF. The DNA for the CDR3 is TGTGCCAGCAGTCCCCTGGTGGGGGAGCAGTTCTTC.